Listed here is a single TCR beta chain. The antigen is unknown. This table comes from immunoSEQ multiplex PCR, and its TCRdb copy is limited to in-frame clones, with some not included. The table includes under 100,000 clones, roughly 84% detected once. This entry belongs to a study of identifying expanded T cells in peripheral blood. Study-wide points: Roughly 1.2 clones differed between technical replicates, versus about 15 and 19 over time. Across healthy donors, higher total template counts meant significantly greater approximately 2-week count variance.

During the collection period, no donor immune events like infections were recorded. The CDR3 spans 12 residues. The ends were cut back, 4 bases at V and 11 bases at J, with 14 bases in the middle. Per germline, CDR1 MNHEY and CDR2 SMNVEV (reference sequence). The sequenced sample was blood. The chain carries TRBV27 and TRBJ1-1; D remains unclear. The sequence derives from a person between 18 and 75 years old in good health. CDR3 DNA sequence: TGTGCCAGCAGTTCGCCGGGAGCCGCCGCTTTCTTT. It yields the protein CASSSPGAAAFF.